The 10 T cell receptor beta chains below come from one sample, sequenced in a study of CD8 T cells in ankylosing spondylitis. MiXCR, run by TCRdb on the 5' RACE reads, gives a single entry per CDR3 protein. Among around 450,000 distinct CDR3 sequences, more than 25% were seen once, and the ten largest hold roughly 0.9%. Findings and limits, study-wide: Within ankylosing spondylitis blood, a TCR beta motif made up of seven to nine highly homologous variants appeared to be characteristic.

These receptors have no known antigen. The sample taken for sequencing was blood, either unsorted or a sorted T cell fraction (not recorded which). These receptors were collected from a male donor with ankylosing spondylitis.

This sequence joins TRBV20-1 and TRBJ2-1; 9 nucleotides align to TRBD2. Per germline, CDR1 DFQATT and CDR2 SNEGSKA (reference sequence). The CDR3 is 18 amino acids. The junction had 16 bases not matched to a gene; V was cut back by 6 bases and J by 1 base. The CDR3: CSASQKTLAGLSYNEQFF. DNA of the CDR3: TGCAGTGCGAGCCAGAAGACTCTAGCGGGACTTTCCTACAATGAGCAGTTCTTC.

This rearrangement joins TRBV20-1 to TRBJ2-1; D is unresolved. Trimming took off 8 bases at V and 4 bases at J, with 9 bases between the two ends. The CDR3 covers 11 residues. Per germline, CDR1 DFQATT and CDR2 SNEGSKA (reference sequence). The CDR3 nucleotides read TGCAGTTATAAGGATTACAATGAGCAGTTCTTC. This sequence encodes CSYKDYNEQFF.

The rearrangement joins TRBV11-1 to TRBJ2-1, with 14 bases that match TRBD2. There are 19 residues in the CDR3. The junction had 8 bases not matched to a gene; V was cut back by 1 base and J by 3 bases. Germline loops: CDR1 SGHAT, CDR2 FQDESV (reference sequence). CDR3 in DNA: TGTGCCAGCAGCTTAGGGTTCGGGACTAGCGGGAGCCACTACAATGAGCAGTTCTTC. It is translated as CASSLGFGTSGSHYNEQFF.

V gene TRBV20-1 combines with J gene TRBJ2-3, with 7 bases lining up with TRBD2. The germline gives CDR1 DFQATT, CDR2 SNEGSKA (reference sequence). This CDR3 has 16 residues. The V gene end was trimmed by 3 bases and the J gene end by 2 bases; junction bases not matched to a gene: 11. CDR3 in amino acids: CSASGSLAGATDTQYF. CDR3 nucleotides: TGCAGTGCTAGCGGCTCACTGGCGGGAGCCACAGATACGCAGTATTTT.

At least ten counts were recorded for this clonotype. This sequence joins TRBV20-1 and TRBJ2-5; no clear D gene. The V end lost 1 base, the J end lost 5 bases, and 14 bases lay between the germline ends. CDR3 length equals 14 residues. The germline gives CDR1 DFQATT, CDR2 SNEGSKA (reference sequence). For the CDR3, the DNA is TGCAGTGCTAGAGTTCCCTCCGCCGGGGAGACCCAGTACTTC. It codes for CSARVPSAGETQYF.

The sample holds a few counts of this clonotype. The chain carries TRBV5-1 and TRBJ2-1; TRBD2 aligns across 8 bases. CDR3 size: 15 residues. Losses at the gene ends were 5 bases for V and 8 bases for J; bases not matched to a gene: 12. CDR1 is SGHRS, CDR2 YFSETQ, per germline. CDR3 bases: TGCGCCAGCAGGCCCAGGTGGCGGGAGGCCTATGAGCAGTTCTTC. It encodes CASRPRWREAYEQFF.

The chain links TRBV5-5 to TRBJ1-5; D is unresolved. Per the germline V gene, CDR1 is SGHKS and CDR2 is YYEKEE (reference sequence). V was shortened by 6 bases and J by 4 bases, with 14 bases between the two germline ends. CDR3 length: 14 amino acids. The CDR3 DNA is TGTGCCAGCACCATCGCACAAGGTAATCAGCCCCAGCATTTT. Translation gives CASTIAQGNQPQHF.

Of note for this clonotype: At one boundary the junction diverges from the germline segment, which might be a read error. CDR3 sequence (DNA): TGTGCCTGCAGTTTCCTTGGGACTAGCGACTACTTCTCCTACAATGAGCAGTTCTTC. This codes for CACSFLGTSDYFSYNEQFF. V is TRBV12-3 or TRBV12-4 and J is TRBJ2-1; 10 bases agree with TRBD2. The CDR3 sequence is 19 residues long.

J is TRBJ1-2 and V is TRBV5-1; tentatively, D is TRBD1 (5 bases). Deletions cut 5 bases from V and 3 bases from J, with 11 bases between. CDR3 length: 13 residues. The germline V gene has CDR1 SGHRS and CDR2 YFSETQ. The DNA for the CDR3 is TGCGCCAGCAGTCGGAGGGGAGACTATGGCTACACCTTC. Its translation is CASSRRGDYGYTF. The variable domain in full, with the rest retrieved from reference TRBV5-1 and TRBJ1-2, is KAGVTQTPRYLIKTRGQQVTLSCSPISGHRSVSWYQQTPGQGLQFLFEYFSETQRNKGNFPGRFSGRQFSNSRSEMNVSTLELGDSALYLCASSRRGDYGYTFGSGTRLTVV.

The chain has TRBV10-3 and TRBJ2-1, with D perhaps TRBD1 (6 bases). Germline values: CDR1 ENHRY, CDR2 SYGVKD. Trimming removed 2 bases from V and 0 bases from J, with 8 bases in between. This CDR3 has 15 amino acids. This CDR3 is CAISEDRSSYNEQFF. As DNA, the CDR3 is TGTGCCATCAGTGAGGACAGGAGCTCCTACAATGAGCAGTTCTTC.